The source of this TCR beta chain is a study of response to subunit inactivated influenza vaccine (dated by TCRdb to the late 2010s). Background on the whole study: The study used deep quantitative T cell receptor repertoire profiling to track responses to a trivalent subunit inactivated influenza vaccine.

Measured from the cysteine to the phenylalanine, the CDR3 is 15 residues long. The read is trimmed to its CDR3 DNA, 45 bases read in frame from base 1. V is pared back by 2 bases and J by 5 bases, with 16 bases lying between the germline termini. The library came from RT-PCR. Sequencing was performed on an Illumina HiSeq 2500. Using fastp trimming at Q25 and MiXCR clonotype assembly, TCRdb reanalyzed the public sequencing data and kept in-frame beta chains. Rows with one shared CDR3 protein collapse into an entry with the most common genes and DNA. Within this sample are around 480,000 distinct CDR3 sequences, with about 15% of them counted one time only. The ten largest clones take up 2.5% to 3.5% of the sample. This clonotype was recorded many times. The antigen it recognizes is unknown. No much larger clone is present one base from it, and per-base qualities are unavailable. Overall study results and their limits: The authors suggested that each seasonal influenza vaccination may recruit only a limited number of new T cells.

Specimen: CD4+ T cells sorted from PBMCs, collected around 25 months after vaccination. This receptor was taken from a man aged 50-75 years who received an inactivated influenza vaccine. Donor details come from another sample of the same person, matched by shared clones. The chain is assembled from TRBV12-3 or TRBV12-4 and TRBJ2-7; D gene: possibly TRBD2, on 5 matching bases. DNA sequence: TGTGCCAGCAGTTTATTCAGTCCAACCGGGAACGAGCAGTACTTC. This encodes CASSLFSPTGNEQYF.